The 7 T cell receptor beta chains in this list originate from one sample, sequenced in a study of cytomegalovirus exposure and HLA in healthy donors. PCR primers comprised 60 Vbeta and 13 Jbeta primers. Assay: immunoSEQ multiplex PCR; the TCRdb copy retains only in-frame clones and omits some. The table has tens of thousands of clones, nearly 70% seen once. Material for sequencing was PBMCs. These receptors all come from a man in his thirties or forties in good health and CMV-seronegative.

The V call is TRBV7-6, the J call TRBJ2-7; D ambiguous. Germline V lookup: CDR1 SGHVS, CDR2 FNYEAQ. The CDR3 extends over 12 amino acids. V shed 2 bases and J shed 5 bases, with 7 bases lying between them. CDR3 in DNA: TGTGCCAGCAGCTTAAAAATTAACGAGCAGTACTTC. As protein: CASSLKINEQYF.

This chain joins TRBV10-2 and TRBJ2-1, with 12 bases aligning to TRBD2. The germline CDR1 and CDR2 sequences are WSHSY and SAAADI. This CDR3 is 14 amino acids long. Trimming at V came to 6 bases and at J to 4 bases, leaving 1 base not matched to a gene. The CDR3 DNA reads as TGCGCCAGCAGCGGGACTAGCGGGTACAATGAGCAGTTCTTC. This sequence encodes CASSGTSGYNEQFF.

About this clone: The same CDR3 arises from other DNA sequences in this sample as well. The chain links TRBV29-1 to TRBJ2-3; TRBD1 matches 11 bases. This CDR3 region has 13 residues. Germline CDR1 reads SQVTM; CDR2 reads ANQGSEA. J lost 5 bases, V lost 6 bases, and 4 bases had no gene match. The CDR3 loop reads CSVGTGGRDTQYF. The CDR3 bases are TGCAGCGTAGGGACAGGGGGGCGAGATACGCAGTATTTT.

The rearrangement links TRBV6-5 to TRBJ2-7; 8 nucleotides line up with TRBD1. This CDR3 has 14 amino acids. With V trimmed by 4 bases and J by 5 bases, 7 bases remained unmatched. Germline V gives CDR1 MNHEY, CDR2 SVGAGI. The DNA for the CDR3 is TGTGCCAGCAGTTCCCGACAGGGGAGCGACGAGCAGTACTTC. It encodes CASSSRQGSDEQYF.

The chain uses TRBV7-6 and TRBJ2-1; TRBD2 matches 10 bases. CDR3 length: 13 residues. After removal of 5 bases from V and 12 bases from J, the junction contained 7 bases not matched to a gene. Germline CDR1 and CDR2: SGHVS and FNYEAQ. Here the CDR3 reads CASSPSRTSGQFF. The CDR3 DNA reads as TGTGCCAGCAGCCCAAGTCGGACTAGCGGGCAGTTCTTC. The full variable domain, completed using reference TRBV7-6 and TRBJ2-1, is GAGVSQSPRYKVTKRGQDVALRCDPISGHVSLYWYRQALGQGPEFLTYFNYEAQQDKSGLPNDRFSAERPEGSISTLTIQRTEQRDSAMYRCASSPSRTSGQFFGPGTRLTVL.

V and J are TRBV23-1 and TRBJ1-4, with a tentative D call TRBD1 (6 bases). TRBV23-1 is given ORF status, its function remaining uncertain. V shed 4 bases and J shed 2 bases, with 14 bases lying between them. The CDR3 totals 16 residues. CDR3 region: CASSPQGIGTNEKLFF. CDR3 DNA sequence: TGCGCCAGCAGTCCACAGGGAATAGGGACTAATGAAAAACTGTTTTTT.

This clone was recorded a few times. The chain joins TRBV4-1 to TRBJ1-2; D remains ambiguous. Germline assignment: CDR1 MGHRA and CDR2 YSYEKL. Between the trimmed V and J ends, which lost 1 base and 6 bases, there was a span of 18 bases. The CDR3 spans 16 residues. The CDR3 here is CASSQVYLSLGDGYTF. The CDR3 DNA sequence: TGCGCCAGCAGCCAAGTTTATTTATCCCTAGGTGATGGCTACACCTTC.